This TCR beta chain is drawn from a study of OX40 agonist ivuxolimab in advanced cancers. Broadly, across the study: Ivuxolimab was a fully human IgG2 agonistic monoclonal antibody targeting the costimulatory receptor OX40 (CD134). Peripheral TCRbeta sequencing aimed to test whether ivuxolimab altered TCR sequence diversity and caused clonal T-cell expansion. Patients were allowed to have had prior anti-PD-1, anti-PD-L1 or anti-CTLA-4 therapy, and approximately 40% of the dose-escalation patients had been treated with checkpoint inhibitors. Of the roughly 52 dose-escalation patients, hepatocellular carcinoma was present in approximately 20, melanoma in around 15, renal cell carcinoma in 9 and head and neck cancer in 9. Intravenous ivuxolimab was administered to patients every 2 weeks at six dose levels: 0.01, 0.1, 0.3, 1.5, 3 and 10 mg/kg. The paper covers the monotherapy dose-escalation part of the phase I ivuxolimab trial, which included N of about 50 patients. Partial responses were achieved by three dose-escalation patients, of whom one had hepatocellular carcinoma and two had cutaneous melanoma. A male proportion of around 83% and a mean age of around 60 years, ranging from about 23 to 90, were recorded for the dose-escalation cohort. Overall study results and their limits: Partial responders in the 0.1-3.0 mg/kg groups had among the lowest normalized peripheral clonal expansion, especially among CD8+ T cells. Low levels of normalized T-cell clonal expansion were also seen in some patients who did not respond. At doses from 0.1 to 3.0 mg/kg, clonal expansion was seen in both CD4+ and CD8+ blood T cells between baseline and week 6. The antigen specificity of the peripheral T cells that underwent clonal expansion was not determined. On average, CD8+ T cells showed more expanded clones than CD4+ T cells after ivuxolimab.

Details on this clone: What this receptor recognizes is not known. Nothing much larger sits one base from this clone, and base qualities are not available.

Patients with a history of autoimmune disease or receiving systemic immunosuppression were excluded from the trial. In every dose cohort, peripheral blood was drawn for TCR sequencing at baseline, cycle 4 day 1, and cycle 7 day 1. Samples came from an open-label, multicenter, first-in-human phase I dose-escalation trial of ivuxolimab. Adults with locally advanced or metastatic melanoma, renal cell carcinoma, hepatocellular carcinoma or head and neck squamous cell carcinoma were enrolled in the trial. CD4+ and CD8+ T cells were sorted separately from peripheral blood before TCR sequencing. To sequence the TCRbeta CDR3 region, genomic DNA was isolated from the sorted cells. The immunoSEQ Assay was used to sequence the TCRbeta CDR3 regions. TCRdb carries this immuneACCESS record with in-frame sequences only. Its versions omit some clonotypes, under half of them owing to an unresolved V gene in the studies checked, with the rest unexplained. The table for this sample lists about 80,000 clones; 84% of them were counted only once. Of the sample, 25% falls within the top ten clones.

This clonotype originated in an adult with an advanced solid tumor such as melanoma, head and neck, liver or kidney cancer. The sequenced sample was CD4+ or CD8+ T cells sorted from blood, obtained in a trial of the OX40 agonist ivuxolimab.

The sequenced DNA is TGCGCCAGCAGCCTCCGAACAGGGGAGGACGAGCAGTACTTC. This codes for CASSLRTGEDEQYF. The chain joins TRBV4-1 to TRBJ2-7; D gene: possibly TRBD1, on 7 matching bases. Its CDR3 holds 14 amino acids, cysteine through phenylalanine. Here the CDR3 DNA is all that survives: 42 bases in frame from base 1. V is cut by 4 bases and J by 5 bases, and the space between the germline ends is 15 bases. CDR1 and CDR2 were assigned from the germline V gene as MGHRA and YSYEKL.